The rows below give T cell receptor beta chains drawn from one sample of a study of Ad26.COV2.S vaccination and SARS-CoV-2 variants. The method was immunoSEQ multiplex PCR; TCRdb's version includes in-frame clones alone and lacks a portion of them. The table has 430,000 or so clones, 90% seen once; the top ten hold more than 9%. This specimen was peripheral blood, taken in a trial of Ad26.COV2.S vaccine versus placebo. These receptors were taken from a person between 18 and 59 years old who received the Ad26.COV2.S COVID-19 vaccine or a placebo. Both conserved end residues are part of each CDR3. D genes are given only for firm matches. A row's size may be missing; if present it is once, few, many or a size class.

v_gene	j_gene	d_gene	abundance	CDR3nt	CDR3aa
TRBV25-1	TRBJ2-7	TRBD1	NA	TGTGCCAGCATCGGACGAACCGGGACAGGGCTCTACGAGCAGTACTTC	CASIGRTGTGLYEQYF
TRBV7-2	TRBJ1-1	NA	once	TGTGCCAGCAGCTTAGGGATGGACCCCCGGGACACTGAAGCTTTCTTT	CASSLGMDPRDTEAFF
TRBV28	TRBJ1-5	NA	NA	TGTGCCAGTAAAATGGGCAATCAGCCCCAGCATTTT	CASKMGNQPQHF
TRBV7-8	TRBJ2-7	NA	once	TGTGCCAGCAGCCCGGGTCCTACCGACTACGAGCAGTACTTC	CASSPGPTDYEQYF
TRBV30	TRBJ1-6	TRBD1	NA	TGTGCCTGGAGCCTGGACAGGAATTCACCCCTCCACTTT	CAWSLDRNSPLHF
TRBV3-1/TRBV3-2	TRBJ2-2	NA	few	TGTGCCAGCAGCCATAGAGCTGGGGAGCTGTTTTTT	CASSHRAGELFF
TRBV11-2	TRBJ2-1	NA	few	TGTGCCAGCAGCTTCTGGACATGGGATGAGCAGTTCTTC	CASSFWTWDEQFF
TRBV3-1/TRBV3-2	TRBJ2-7	NA	NA	TGTGCCTCGTCCCCCGACTACCACTACGAGCAGTACTTC	CASSPDYHYEQYF
TRBV10-3	TRBJ2-2	TRBD1	NA	TGTGCCATCGGAGAGACAGGGCCCGGGGAGCTGTTTTTT	CAIGETGPGELFF
TRBV23-1	TRBJ1-2	NA	NA	TGCGCCAGCAGTCAACCCGGGACCTCAGGGTCTTCCGGCCGCGGCTACACCTTC	CASSQPGTSGSSGRGYTF
TRBV9	TRBJ2-7	TRBD2	once	TGTGCCAGCAGCGTCGGGACTAGCGTTTACGAGCAGTACTTC	CASSVGTSVYEQYF
TRBV6-2/TRBV6-3	TRBJ2-5	NA	NA	TGTGCCAGCAGCCCTCGGAGTAGCGCGTACCAAGAGACCCAGTACTTC	CASSPRSSAYQETQYF
TRBV7-6	TRBJ2-3	TRBD2	NA	TGTGCCAGCAGCTTAGTCGTCCTAGCGGGTTCTAGCACAGATACGCAGTATTTT	CASSLVVLAGSSTDTQYF
TRBV7-2	TRBJ2-7	NA	NA	TGTGCCAGCAGCCCAGAGAGGCAGGGTCTAAGCTCCTACGAGCAGTACTTC	CASSPERQGLSSYEQYF
TRBV6-5	TRBJ2-1	TRBD1	once	TGTGCCAGCAGTCCGGGACAGCCTTACAATGAGCAGTTCTTC	CASSPGQPYNEQFF
TRBV9	TRBJ2-5	TRBD1	NA	TGTGCCAGCAGCGTTGCCGGGACAGGGGGCTTTGAGACCCAGTACTTC	CASSVAGTGGFETQYF
TRBV24-1	TRBJ2-1	TRBD2	NA	TGTGCCACCAGTGACCCCCCCGGGGGGAACAATGAGCAGTTCTTC	CATSDPPGGNNEQFF
TRBV18	TRBJ1-1	NA	few	TGTGCCAGCTCACCAGGGGAGAACACTGAAGCTTTCTTT	CASSPGENTEAFF
TRBV7-2	TRBJ1-3	NA	NA	TGTGCCAGCAGCCTCATAGGAAACACCATATATTTT	CASSLIGNTIYF
TRBV6-5	TRBJ2-1	NA	NA	TGTGCCAGCAGCAACAGACTCCCAGGTAGAGATGAGCAGTTCTTC	CASSNRLPGRDEQFF
TRBV28	TRBJ1-5	TRBD1	NA	TGTGCCAGCAGTCCCAGAACAGGGGGCGCGGGTTATCAGCCCCAGCATTTT	CASSPRTGGAGYQPQHF
TRBV6-2/TRBV6-3	TRBJ1-1	TRBD1	NA	TGTGCCAGCAGCTCCTGGGGACAGGGGGCAGTGAACACTGAAGCTTTCTTT	CASSSWGQGAVNTEAFF
TRBV4-1	TRBJ1-2	NA	NA	TGCGCCAGCAGCCCCTTATGGGAAAACAGCCTCTATGGCTACACCTTC	CASSPLWENSLYGYTF
TRBV7-8	TRBJ2-7	TRBD2	NA	TGTGCCAGCAGCTCTGGACTAGCGGGGGGCGAGCAGTACTTC	CASSSGLAGGEQYF
TRBV6-2/TRBV6-3	TRBJ2-1	TRBD2	NA	TGTGCCAGCAGTGTCCCGGGACTAGGTGTGCAGTTCTTC	CASSVPGLGVQFF
TRBV4-3	TRBJ2-7	NA	NA	TGCGCCAGCAGCCAATTGGACAGTCTCTCCTACGAGCAGTACTTC	CASSQLDSLSYEQYF
TRBV5-4	TRBJ2-2	TRBD2	NA	TGTGCCAGCACCGGCGGGAGGGCCACCGGGGAGCTGTTTTTT	CASTGGRATGELFF
TRBV10-1	TRBJ1-3	TRBD1	NA	TGCGCCAGCAGGAAGACAGGGGGGGAGGGAAACACCATATATTTT	CASRKTGGEGNTIYF
TRBV9	TRBJ2-7	TRBD2	NA	TGTGCCAGCAGCGTAGAAGCTAGCGGTCCCTACGAGCAGTACTTC	CASSVEASGPYEQYF
TRBV6-2/TRBV6-3	TRBJ2-7	NA	NA	TGTGCCAGCAGTTTAACGGGACCATTCGAGCAGTACTTC	CASSLTGPFEQYF
TRBV5-4	TRBJ2-1	NA	NA	TGTGCCAGCAGCTTGGGTGGACAGACCGGGTCCTACAATGAGCAGTTCTTC	CASSLGGQTGSYNEQFF
TRBV29-1	TRBJ2-3	TRBD2	NA	TGCAGCGAGACTAGCGGGTCTTCCAATACGCAGTATTTT	CSETSGSSNTQYF
TRBV7-9	TRBJ1-2	NA	NA	TGTGCCAGCAGGCAAATTATAATCGCTCCAGCTAACTATGGCTACACCTTC	CASRQIIIAPANYGYTF
TRBV4-3	TRBJ2-1	TRBD2	NA	TGCGCCAGCAGCCAGAATAGCGGGAGCTATGAGCAGTTCTTC	CASSQNSGSYEQFF
TRBV29-1	TRBJ2-2	TRBD2	NA	TGCAGCGCCGGACTAGCGGGATCCGGGGAGCTGTTTTTT	CSAGLAGSGELFF
TRBV11-2	TRBJ2-7	NA	NA	TGTGCCAGCAGCTTATTTGGGTCTCCCTACGAGCAGTACTTC	CASSLFGSPYEQYF
TRBV10-3	TRBJ2-1	TRBD2	NA	TGTGCCATCGGATCTAGCGGGAGATATGACAATGAGCAGTTCTTC	CAIGSSGRYDNEQFF
TRBV19	TRBJ1-1	NA	once	TGTGCCAGTAGTAAAATGACAGGCCTGAACACTGAAGCTTTCTTT	CASSKMTGLNTEAFF
TRBV6-6	TRBJ2-5	NA	once	TGTGCCAGCAGTTACGGGGGCGGGCAAGAGACCCAGTACTTC	CASSYGGGQETQYF
TRBV24-1	TRBJ2-1	TRBD2	NA	TGTGCCACCAGTGGTTGGCTAGCGGGAGTTTATGAGCAGTTCTTC	CATSGWLAGVYEQFF
TRBV5-4	TRBJ2-1	TRBD2	NA	TGTGCCAGCAGCCAGACTAGCGGGTCCTACAATGAGCAGTTCTTC	CASSQTSGSYNEQFF